This T cell receptor beta chain comes out of a study of technical replicates of blood from a few donors. The data were produced by immunoSEQ multiplex PCR, yet TCRdb's version contains in-frame clones alone and is incomplete. Of 56,000 or so clones listed, around 93% are singletons. There are 13 residues in the CDR3. V shed 6 bases and J 5 bases; nucleotides not matched to a gene: 6. The germline V gene encodes CDR1 SGHTA and CDR2 FQGNSA. The chain joins TRBV7-2 to TRBJ1-1; 7 positions match TRBD1. Material: PBMCs. The clonotype originates from a human donor in good health. Some clones in this sample may be carry-over from other donors' samples. CDR3 in DNA: TGTGCCAGCAGTTGGGACAGTGATACTGAAGCTTTCTTT. Encoded protein: CASSWDSDTEAFF.